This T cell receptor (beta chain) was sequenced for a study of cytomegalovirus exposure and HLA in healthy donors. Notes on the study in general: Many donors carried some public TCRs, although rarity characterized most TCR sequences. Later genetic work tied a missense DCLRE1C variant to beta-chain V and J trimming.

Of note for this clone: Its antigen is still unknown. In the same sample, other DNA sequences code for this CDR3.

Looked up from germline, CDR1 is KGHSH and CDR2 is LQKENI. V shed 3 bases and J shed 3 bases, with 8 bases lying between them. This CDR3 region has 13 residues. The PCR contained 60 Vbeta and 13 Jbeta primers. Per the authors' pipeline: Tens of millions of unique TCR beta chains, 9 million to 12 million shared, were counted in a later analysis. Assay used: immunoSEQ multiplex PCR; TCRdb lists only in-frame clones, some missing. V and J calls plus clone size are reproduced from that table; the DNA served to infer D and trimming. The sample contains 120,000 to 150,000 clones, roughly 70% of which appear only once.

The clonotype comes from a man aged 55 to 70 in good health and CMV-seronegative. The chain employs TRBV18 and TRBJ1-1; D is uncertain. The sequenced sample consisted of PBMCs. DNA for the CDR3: TGTGCCAGCTCACCCGGCACAGACACTGAAGCTTTCTTT. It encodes CASSPGTDTEAFF.